The T cell receptor (beta chain) under discussion was sequenced for a study of T cells in Graves' hyperthyroidism and ophthalmopathy. Study-wide results and caveats: Ophthalmopathy was separated from stable hyperthyroidism by a 13 V-J model.

TCR beta CDR3 regions were amplified from RNA. Using the HTBI primer set, a first-round RT-PCR was run on the TCR CDR3. TCRdb reprocessed the multiplex PCR reads via MiXCR and lists one record per CDR3 protein. The top ten clones hold over 8% of a sample with hundreds of thousands of distinct CDR3 sequences, more than 30% of them seen once. This clonotype was observed many times. What it recognizes is unknown. Germline-derived CDR1 and CDR2 are SEHNR and FQNEAQ (reference sequence). V was clipped by 5 bases and J by 0 bases; unmatched bases: 7. CDR3 size: 17 residues. Researchers defined stable Graves' hyperthyroidism as no ophthalmopathy progression within 18 months. Hyperthyroidism, newly diagnosed and lasting under 2 months, affected patients aged 18 to 65.

The sample comprised blood. The chain employs TRBV7-9 and TRBJ1-6; the match to TRBD1 covers 7 bases. This sequence was found in a young man with Graves' hyperthyroidism. CDR3 bases: TGTGCCAGCAGCATCGACAGGGCCAGCTCCTATAATTCACCCCTCCACTTT. Protein product: CASSIDRASSYNSPLHF.